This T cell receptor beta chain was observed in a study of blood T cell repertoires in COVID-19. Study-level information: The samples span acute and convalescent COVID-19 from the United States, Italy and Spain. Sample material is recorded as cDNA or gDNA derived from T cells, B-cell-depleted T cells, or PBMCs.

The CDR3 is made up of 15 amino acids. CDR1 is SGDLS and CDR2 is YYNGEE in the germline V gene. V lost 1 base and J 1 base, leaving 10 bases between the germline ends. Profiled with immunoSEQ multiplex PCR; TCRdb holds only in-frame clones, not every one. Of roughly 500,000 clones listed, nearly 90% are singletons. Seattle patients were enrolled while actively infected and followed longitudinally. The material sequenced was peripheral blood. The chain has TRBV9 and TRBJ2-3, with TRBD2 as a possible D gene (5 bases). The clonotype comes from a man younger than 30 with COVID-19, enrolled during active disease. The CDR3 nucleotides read TGTGCCAGCAGCGTACTAGCTAGAGGCACAGATACGCAGTATTTT. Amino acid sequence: CASSVLARGTDTQYF.